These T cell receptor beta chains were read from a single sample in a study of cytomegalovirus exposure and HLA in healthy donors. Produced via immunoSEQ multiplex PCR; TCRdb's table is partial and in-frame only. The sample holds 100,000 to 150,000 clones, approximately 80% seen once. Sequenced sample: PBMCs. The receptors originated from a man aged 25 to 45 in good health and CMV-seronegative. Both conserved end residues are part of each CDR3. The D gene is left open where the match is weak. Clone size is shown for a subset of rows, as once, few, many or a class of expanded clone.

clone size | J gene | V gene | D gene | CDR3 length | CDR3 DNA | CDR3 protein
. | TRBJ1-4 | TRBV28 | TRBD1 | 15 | TGTGCCAGCAGTTGGACAGGGGACCTTAATGAAAAACTGTTTTTT | CASSWTGDLNEKLFF
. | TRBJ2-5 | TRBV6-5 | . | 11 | TGTGCCAGCAGTTCCCTGGAGACCCAGTACTTC | CASSSLETQYF
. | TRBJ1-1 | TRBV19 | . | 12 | TGTGCCAGTTCCAGAGGGAACACTGAAGCTTTCTTT | CASSRGNTEAFF
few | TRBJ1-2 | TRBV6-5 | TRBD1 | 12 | TGTGCCAGCAGTACAGGGGGTTATGGCTACACCTTC | CASSTGGYGYTF
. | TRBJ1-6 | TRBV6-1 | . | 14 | TGTGCCAGCATACTCGGCGGTGGAAATTCACCCCTCCACTTT | CASILGGGNSPLHF
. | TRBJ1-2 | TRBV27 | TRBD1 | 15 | TGTGCCAGCAGTTTCCAGGACAGGGGGTACTATGGCTACACCTTC | CASSFQDRGYYGYTF
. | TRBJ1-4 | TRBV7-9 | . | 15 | TGTGCCAGCAGCACACAGTTCTCAAGGGGTGAAAAACTGTTTTTT | CASSTQFSRGEKLFF
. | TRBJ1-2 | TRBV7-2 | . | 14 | TGTGCCAGCAGCTTAGTGCCAGGGGACCATGGCTACACCTTC | CASSLVPGDHGYTF
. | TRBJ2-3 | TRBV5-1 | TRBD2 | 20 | TGCGCCAGCAGCTTGGCCCCCGGGACTAGCGGGAACCCGCTGACAGATACGCAGTATTTT | CASSLAPGTSGNPLTDTQYF
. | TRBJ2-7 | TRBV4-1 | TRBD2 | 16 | TGCGCCAGCAGCCGAGACCTAGCGGGAGATTCCTACGAGCAGTACTTC | CASSRDLAGDSYEQYF
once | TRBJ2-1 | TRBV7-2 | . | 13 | TGTGCCAGCAGCTTATACTTTCGCGATGAGCAGTTCTTC | CASSLYFRDEQFF
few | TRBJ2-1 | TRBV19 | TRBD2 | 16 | TGTGCCAGTAGTTCGCCACTAGCGGGAGATGACAATGAGCAGTTCTTC | CASSSPLAGDDNEQFF
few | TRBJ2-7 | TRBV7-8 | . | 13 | TGTGCCAGCAGCCGACAGGTAAACTACGAGCAGTACTTC | CASSRQVNYEQYF
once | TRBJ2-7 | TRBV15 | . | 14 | TGTGCCACCAGCAGAGAACCCGGTATACACGAGCAGTACTTC | CATSREPGIHEQYF
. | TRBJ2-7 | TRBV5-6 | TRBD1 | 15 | TGTGCCAGCAGCACTTCGGGACAGGGGAATTACGAGCAGTACTTC | CASSTSGQGNYEQYF
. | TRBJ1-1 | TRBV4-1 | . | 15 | TGCGCCAGGGGGCCCAGTGCGGCGCCTATAATTCCGGCTTTCTTT | CARGPSAAPIIPAFF
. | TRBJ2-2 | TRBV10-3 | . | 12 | TGTGCCATATTCAGGAACACCGGGGAGCTGTTTTTT | CAIFRNTGELFF
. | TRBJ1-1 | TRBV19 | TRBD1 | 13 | TGTGCCAGTACCTCGCTACAGGGGTCTGAAGCTTTCTTT | CASTSLQGSEAFF
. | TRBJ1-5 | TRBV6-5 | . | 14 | TGTGCCAGCAGTTACTCGGCGGGCAATCAGCCCCAGCATTTT | CASSYSAGNQPQHF
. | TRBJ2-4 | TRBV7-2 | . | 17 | TGTGCCAGCAGCCCCCAAGGCGGGGCTCTATCGGGATCCGGTCAGTACTTC | CASSPQGGALSGSGQYF
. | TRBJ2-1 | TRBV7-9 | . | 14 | TGTGCCAGCAGCTCAGGCAGGGTCTACAATGAGCAGTTCTTC | CASSSGRVYNEQFF
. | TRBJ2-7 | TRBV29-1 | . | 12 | TGCAGCGCAGTAACAGGACGCCTCGAGCAGTACTTC | CSAVTGRLEQYF
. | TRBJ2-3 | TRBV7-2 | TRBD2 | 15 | TGTGCCAGCAGCTTAGTAGCGGGGGCTACAGATACGCAGTATTTT | CASSLVAGATDTQYF
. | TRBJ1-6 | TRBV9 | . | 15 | TGTGCCAGCAGCGCCTCCGGGGGGAATAATTCACCCCTCCACTTT | CASSASGGNNSPLHF
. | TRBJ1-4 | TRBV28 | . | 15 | TGTGCCAGCAGGGCCGATCCGTCAACTAATGAAAAACTGTTTTTT | CASRADPSTNEKLFF
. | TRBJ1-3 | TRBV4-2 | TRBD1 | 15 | TGTGCCAGCAGCCAAGGGGGGGACAGGGGGCCCACCATATATTTT | CASSQGGDRGPTIYF
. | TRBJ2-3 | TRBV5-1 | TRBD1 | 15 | TGCGCCAGCAGCTTTGGGGACAGGGCCACAGATACGCAGTATTTT | CASSFGDRATDTQYF
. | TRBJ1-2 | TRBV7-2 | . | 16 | TGTGCCAGCAGCTTAATTGCAGGGTCGAAAAACTATGGCTACACCTTC | CASSLIAGSKNYGYTF
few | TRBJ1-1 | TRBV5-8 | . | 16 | TGTGCCAGCAGCTCAAATACCCTTCGAACTCACACTGAAGCTTTCTTT | CASSSNTLRTHTEAFF
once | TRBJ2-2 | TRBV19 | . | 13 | TGTGCCAGTAGTACACAGGTAACCGGGGAGCTGTTTTTT | CASSTQVTGELFF
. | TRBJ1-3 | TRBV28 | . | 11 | TGTGCCAGCAGTCCCTTCGACACCATATATTTT | CASSPFDTIYF
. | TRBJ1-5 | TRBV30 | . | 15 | TGTGCCTGGGGGACCAGGGGCGCGAGCAATCAGCCCCAGCATTTT | CAWGTRGASNQPQHF
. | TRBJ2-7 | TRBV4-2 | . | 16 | TGTGCCAGCAGCCAAGGTGACCAGACCAGCGCCTACGAGCAGTACTTC | CASSQGDQTSAYEQYF
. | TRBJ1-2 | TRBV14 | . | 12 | TGTGCCAGCAGCCAAGTACAGGGTGGCTACACCTTC | CASSQVQGGYTF
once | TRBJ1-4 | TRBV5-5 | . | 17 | TGTGCCAGCAGCTTGTGGCGCGGGGGGTCAGCTAATGAAAAACTGTTTTTT | CASSLWRGGSANEKLFF
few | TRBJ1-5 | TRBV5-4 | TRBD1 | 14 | TGTGCCAGCAGCCCGGGACAGGGAAATCAGCCCCAGCATTTT | CASSPGQGNQPQHF
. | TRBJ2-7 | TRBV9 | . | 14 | TGTGCCAGCAGCCCTTCTAAGGGGTCCAACGAGCAGTACTTC | CASSPSKGSNEQYF
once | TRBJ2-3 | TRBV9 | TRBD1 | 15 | TGTGCCAGCAGCGTCCGACAGGGGGACACAGATACGCAGTATTTT | CASSVRQGDTDTQYF
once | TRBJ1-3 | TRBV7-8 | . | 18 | TGTGCTAGCAGCTTAGGGAGAGTCAGGGGACACTCTGGAAACACCATATATTTT | CASSLGRVRGHSGNTIYF
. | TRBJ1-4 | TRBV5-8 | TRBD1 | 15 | TGTGCCAGCAGCTTAGAGGGGGCAGGGGGTGAAAAACTGTTTTTT | CASSLEGAGGEKLFF
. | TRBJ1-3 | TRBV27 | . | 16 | TGTGCCAGCAGTTCCCGGGTGCGGGGCCACAGAAACACCATATATTTT | CASSSRVRGHRNTIYF
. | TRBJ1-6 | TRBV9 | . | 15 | TGTGCCAGCAGCACCAGCGGGCCAGATAATTCACCCCTCCACTTT | CASSTSGPDNSPLHF
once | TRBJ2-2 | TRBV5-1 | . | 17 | TGCGCCAGCAGCCCGGGAGGGGGCCAGGGACTCACCGGGGAGCTGTTTTTT | CASSPGGGQGLTGELFF
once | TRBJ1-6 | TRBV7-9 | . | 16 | TGTGCCAGCAGCTTAGGCAGGGTTCTATTCAATTCACCCCTCCACTTT | CASSLGRVLFNSPLHF
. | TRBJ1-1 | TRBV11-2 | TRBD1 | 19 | TGTGCCAGCAGCTCCCCAGGGCCCGGATTGGACAGGGGGAACACTGAAGCTTTCTTT | CASSSPGPGLDRGNTEAFF
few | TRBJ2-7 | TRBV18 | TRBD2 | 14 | TGTGCCAGCTCACCGGGGGGGAGCTCCTACGAGCAGTACTTC | CASSPGGSSYEQYF
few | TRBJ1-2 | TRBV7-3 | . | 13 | TGTGCCAGCAGTTCAAATTTAGTGTATGGCTACACCTTC | CASSSNLVYGYTF
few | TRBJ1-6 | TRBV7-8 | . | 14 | TGTGCCAGCAGCACCGGGACTGGGAATTCACCCCTCCACTTT | CASSTGTGNSPLHF
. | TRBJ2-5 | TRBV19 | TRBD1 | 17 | TGTGCCAGTAGTAGGGCGGTGAGGACAGGGGGCAAAGAGACCCAGTACTTC | CASSRAVRTGGKETQYF
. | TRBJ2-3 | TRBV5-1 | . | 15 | TGCGCCAGCAGCTTGATATGGCAGGGGAAAGATACGCAGTATTTT | CASSLIWQGKDTQYF
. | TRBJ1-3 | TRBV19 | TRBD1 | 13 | TGTGCCAGTAGATGGGACAGGGAAGACACCATATATTTT | CASRWDREDTIYF
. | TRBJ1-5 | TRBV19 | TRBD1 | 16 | TGTGCCAGTAGTGTATTAGGACAGGGAAGCAATCAGCCCCAGCATTTT | CASSVLGQGSNQPQHF
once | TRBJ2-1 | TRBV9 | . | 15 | TGTGCCAGCAGCGCCAACAGGGTTGCCTACAATGAGCAGTTCTTC | CASSANRVAYNEQFF
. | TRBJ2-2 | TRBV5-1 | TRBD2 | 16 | TGCGCCAGCAGCTTAGAACGGGGGGTCTTCACCGGGGAGCTGTTTTTT | CASSLERGVFTGELFF
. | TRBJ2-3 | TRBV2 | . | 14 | TGTGCCAGTTTAGCGGCCCTCTCCACAGATACGCAGTATTTT | CASLAALSTDTQYF
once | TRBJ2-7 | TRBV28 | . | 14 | TGTGCCAGCACCCCACACTCAGGTACCTACGAGCAGTACTTC | CASTPHSGTYEQYF
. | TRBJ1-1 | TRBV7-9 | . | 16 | TGTGCCAGCAGCTCCCCCGGGGGAGGGCGGAACACTGAAGCTTTCTTT | CASSSPGGGRNTEAFF
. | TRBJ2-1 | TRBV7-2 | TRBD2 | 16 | TGTGCCAGCAGCTTAGTGGGGACTAGCGAATACAATGAGCAGTTCTTC | CASSLVGTSEYNEQFF
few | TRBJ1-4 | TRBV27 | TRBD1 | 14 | TGTGCCAGCAGTTTGACAGGGCGGCGGGAAAAACTGTTTTTT | CASSLTGRREKLFF
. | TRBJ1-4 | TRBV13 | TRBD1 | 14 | TGTGCCAGCAGCGGAGGGCCAGGGGGTGAAAAACTGTTTTTT | CASSGGPGGEKLFF